This T cell receptor (beta chain) was retrieved from a study of CD8 T cells in ankylosing spondylitis. General study results and limits: It was reported that disease-linked clones were significantly enriched in matched ankylosing spondylitis synovial fluid. Characteristic, it appeared, of ankylosing spondylitis blood was a TCR beta motif of about eight highly homologous variants. Reports of some motif variants in reactive arthritis synovial fluid and blood predate this one.

The CDR3 consists of 14 residues. The ends were cut back, 4 bases at V and 6 bases at J, with 12 bases in the middle. With regard to this clonotype: Its antigen is unidentified.

TCRdb fed the 5' RACE reads into MiXCR, producing one record per CDR3 protein. The table records more than 600,000 distinct CDR3 sequences, about 20% of them present only once. Sequenced sample: blood, either unsorted or a sorted T cell fraction (not recorded which). This receptor was taken from a male donor with ankylosing spondylitis. The chain is built from TRBV12-3 or TRBV12-4 and TRBJ1-4; D is perhaps TRBD1 (5 bases). CDR3 nucleotides: TGTGCCAGCAGTTACGCTCCGGGGGATGAAAAACTGTTTTTT. Its translation is CASSYAPGDEKLFF.